This TCR beta chain was sequenced during a study of shared T cell receptors in the human thymus. The germline gives CDR1 MNHEY, CDR2 SMNVEV (reference sequence). CDR3 length: 16 residues. The V end was cut by 4 bases, the J end by 4 bases, with 17 bases between. Libraries were prepared by immunoSEQ multiplex PCR; TCRdb keeps only in-frame clonotypes and omits some of them. Of approximately 400,000 clones listed, around 93% were seen once; the top ten hold 0.015% to 0.025%. The receptor's source is a human donor. This chain uses TRBV27 with TRBJ2-1, with D hard to call. The sample was thymocytes. The CDR3 coding sequence is TGTGCCAGCAGTTCAAACTCCCTCCTAACGTACAATGAGCAGTTCTTC. Its protein is CASSSNSLLTYNEQFF.